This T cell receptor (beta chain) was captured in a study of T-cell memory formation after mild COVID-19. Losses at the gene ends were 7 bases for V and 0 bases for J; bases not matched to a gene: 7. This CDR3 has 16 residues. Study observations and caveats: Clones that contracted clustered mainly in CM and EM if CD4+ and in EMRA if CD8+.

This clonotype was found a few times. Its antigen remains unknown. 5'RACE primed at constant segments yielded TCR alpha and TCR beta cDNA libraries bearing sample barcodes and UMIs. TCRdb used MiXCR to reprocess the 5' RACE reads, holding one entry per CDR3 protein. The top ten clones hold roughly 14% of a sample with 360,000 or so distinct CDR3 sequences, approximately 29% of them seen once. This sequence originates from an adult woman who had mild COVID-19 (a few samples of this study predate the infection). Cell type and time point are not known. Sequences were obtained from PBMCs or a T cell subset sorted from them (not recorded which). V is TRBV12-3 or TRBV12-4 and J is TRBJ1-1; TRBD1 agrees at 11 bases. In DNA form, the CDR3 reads TGTGCCAGCATCATTTGGACAGGGGGCTTGAACACTGAAGCTTTCTTT. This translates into CASIIWTGGLNTEAFF.